The clone carrying this T cell receptor beta chain was picked up one time. V was pared by 3 bases and J by 5 bases, with 17 bases between. Germline values: CDR1 MDHEN, CDR2 SYDVKM. CDR3 length equals 16 residues. The sample belongs to a study of T-cell reconstitution after alpha-beta-depleted transplantation in children. Unique molecular identifiers were incorporated during preparation of the TCRbeta library. TCRdb re-analysed the PCR reads in MiXCR, keeping a single row per CDR3 protein. The table includes 90,000 to 150,000 distinct CDR3 sequences, around 23% detected once. The material was PBMCs, mostly from graft donor cells, obtained 180 days after TCRalphabeta/CD19-depleted stem cell transplant. This sequence originates from a male patient aged 2-15 years who had a stem cell transplant for chronic granulomatous disease, so the T cells may come from the graft donor. The rearrangement uses TRBV28 and TRBJ2-1, with D maybe TRBD1 (5 bases). The CDR3 is CASSFTGPRANNEQFF. CDR3 sequence (DNA): TGTGCCAGCAGTTTCACAGGCCCACGGGCTAACAATGAGCAGTTCTTC.